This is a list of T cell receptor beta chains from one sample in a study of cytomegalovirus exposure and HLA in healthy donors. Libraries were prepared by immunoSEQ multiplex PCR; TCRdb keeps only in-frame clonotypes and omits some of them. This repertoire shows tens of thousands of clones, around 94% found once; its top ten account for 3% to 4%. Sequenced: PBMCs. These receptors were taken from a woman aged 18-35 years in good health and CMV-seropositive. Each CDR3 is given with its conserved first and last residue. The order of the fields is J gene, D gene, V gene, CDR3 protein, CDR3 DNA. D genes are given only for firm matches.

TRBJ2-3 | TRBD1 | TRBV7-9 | CASSPRGTGGTDTQYF | TGTGCCAGCAGCCCGAGGGGGACAGGGGGCACAGATACGCAGTATTTT
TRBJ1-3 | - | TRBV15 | CATSRDRQGNTIYF | TGTGCCACCAGCAGAGATCGCCAGGGAAACACCATATATTTT
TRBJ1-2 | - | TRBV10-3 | CAISESNRVDYGYTF | TGTGCCATCAGTGAGTCGAACAGGGTGGACTATGGCTACACCTTC
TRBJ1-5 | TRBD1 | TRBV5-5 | CASSLGLGTGDQPQHF | TGTGCCAGCAGCTTGGGGTTAGGGACAGGCGATCAGCCCCAGCATTTT
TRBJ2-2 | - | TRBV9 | CASSDRVNTGELFF | TGTGCCAGCAGCGACAGGGTGAACACCGGGGAGCTGTTTTTT
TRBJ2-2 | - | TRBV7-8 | CASSPRVNTGELFF | TGTGCCAGCAGCCCGCGGGTCAACACCGGGGAGCTGTTTTTT
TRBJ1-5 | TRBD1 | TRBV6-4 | CASSTRDRFYNQPQHF | TGTGCCAGCAGCACCCGGGACAGGTTCTACAATCAGCCCCAGCATTTT
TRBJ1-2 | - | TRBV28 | CASSYGGAEGYTF | TGTGCCAGCAGTTATGGGGGCGCGGAGGGCTACACCTTC
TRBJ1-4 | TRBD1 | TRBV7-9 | CASSSTGTGDEKLFF | TGTGCCAGCAGCTCGACCGGGACAGGGGATGAAAAACTGTTTTTT
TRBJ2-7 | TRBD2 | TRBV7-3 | CASSLEMPGAGGEQYF | TGTGCCAGCAGCTTAGAAATGCCGGGGGCGGGGGGCGAGCAGTACTTC